This entry lists 28 T cell receptor beta chains sequenced from one sample in a study of blood T cells in healthy people across ages (dated by TCRdb to about 2015). Library method: 5' RACE. Reads for this sample came from an Illumina HiSeq 2500. A second about 6 to 11 cycle PCR used a sample-barcoded 5' primer and a J-beta primer mix. In-frame beta chains were kept once TCRdb had trimmed the public reads at Q25 with fastp and called clones with MiXCR. When rows share a CDR3 protein, they turn into one entry using the most common DNA and genes. Within this sample are 550,000 to 750,000 distinct CDR3 sequences, with roughly 20% of them counted one time only. Roughly 3.7% of the sample is held by the ten biggest clonotypes. The source material was blood. All receptors derive from a man between 65 and 79 years old in good health.

This clonotype was picked up a small number of times. The chain joins TRBV25-1 to TRBJ2-7; 10 bases are shared with TRBD2. Germline lookup yields CDR1 MGHDK and CDR2 SYGVNS. The junction had 3 bases not matched to a gene; V was cut back by 1 base and J by 0 bases. The CDR3 is 16 residues long. Written as DNA, the CDR3 is TGTGCCAGCAGTGAATCAATAGCGGGGGGCTCCTACGAGCAGTACTTC. It codes for CASSESIAGGSYEQYF.

The V gene is TRBV7-4, the J gene TRBJ2-3, with TRBD2 identical over 7 bases. CDR1 SGHVT and CDR2 SQSDAQ come from the germline V gene. This CDR3 has 18 residues. V lost 2 bases to trimming and J lost 1 base; unmatched junction nucleotides: 12. The CDR3 is CASSLRASSGDCTDTQYF. CDR3 DNA: TGTGCCAGCAGCTTACGGGCTAGCAGCGGGGACTGCACAGATACGCAGTATTTT.

The gene calls are TRBV9 and TRBJ2-5, with D uncertain. With the DNA end fitting TRBJ2-1 better, the J assignment may be wrong. This CDR3 is built from 13 residues. From germline, CDR1 is SGDLS and CDR2 YYNGEE. This CDR3 reads CASSVGIQREQFF. In DNA, the CDR3 is TGTGCCAGCAGCGTAGGGATCCAGCGCGAGCAGTTCTTC.

This clonotype was observed a few times. The junction does not match germline at one end; this may be a read error. This rearrangement joins TRBV18 to TRBJ1-1; no firm D call. The CDR3 totals 16 residues. CDR1 KGHSH and CDR2 LQKENI come from the germline V gene. The CDR3 spells CASSPPSALGNTEAFF. In DNA form, the CDR3 reads TGTGCCAGCTCGCCACCTTCTGCACTTGGGAACACTGAAGCTTTCTTT.

This chain connects TRBV19 to TRBJ2-2; D not resolved. In germline, CDR1 is LNHDA, CDR2 SQIVND (reference sequence). Trimming removed 5 bases at V and 13 bases at J, with 20 bases between. The CDR3 spans 14 residues. The DNA for the CDR3 is TGTGCCAGTAGTGTAGTGTATCCCGGAACTGGGCTGTTTTTT. This sequence encodes CASSVVYPGTGLFF.

This clonotype occurred many times. J is TRBJ2-3 and V is TRBV5-1; 15 positions agree with TRBD2. The CDR3 is 16 residues long. Germline V lookup: CDR1 SGHRS, CDR2 YFSETQ. V shed 4 bases and J 6 bases; nucleotides not matched to a gene: 6. CDR3 sequence (DNA): TGCGCCAGCAGCCAGGGACTAGCGGGAGGCGCTGATACGCAGTATTTT. As protein: CASSQGLAGGADTQYF.

This clonotype was counted only a few times. This could be a read error, since a much larger clone is one nucleotide away. V gene TRBV12-3 or TRBV12-4 combines with J gene TRBJ2-3; the D gene is possibly TRBD1 (6 bases). V lost 6 bases and J lost 4, with 8 bases in between. The length of the CDR3 is 12 residues. CDR3 loop: CASSTGPDTQYF. The CDR3 nucleotides read TGTGCCAGCAGCACAGGGCCAGATACGCAGTATTTT.

This clonotype came up many times. The chain couples TRBV7-2 to TRBJ1-2; 9 bases map to TRBD1. After removal of 4 bases from V and 7 bases from J, the junction contained 10 bases not matched to a gene. The CDR3 runs 15 residues. Germline CDR1 is SGHTA and CDR2 is FQGNSA. The CDR3 reads CASSWHRDRASGYTF. Here the CDR3 DNA reads TGTGCCAGCAGCTGGCACCGGGACAGGGCCTCTGGCTACACCTTC.

The chain has TRBV20-1 and TRBJ2-7, with D hard to call. The V gene's germline CDR1 is DFQATT and CDR2 SNEGSKA (reference sequence). With 2 bases removed from V and 3 bases from J, the gap between germline ends came to 11 bases. CDR3 length equals 13 residues. The CDR3 reads CSARWQVGYEQYF. The CDR3 DNA reads as TGCAGTGCTAGATGGCAGGTGGGCTACGAGCAGTACTTC.

This chain joins TRBV4-1 and TRBJ2-3; a possible D gene is TRBD2 (6 bases). The CDR3 sequence is 17 residues long. V shed 2 bases and J shed 2 bases, with 17 bases lying between them. CDR1 MGHRA and CDR2 YSYEKL come from the germline V gene. The chain's CDR3 is CASSQNPSGPITDTQYF. CDR3 nucleotides: TGCGCCAGCAGCCAAAATCCCAGCGGGCCTATCACAGATACGCAGTATTTT.

This clonotype occurred a few times. A junction boundary mismatches the germline segment, possibly from a read error. V gene TRBV18 combines with J gene TRBJ2-1; TRBD1 matches at 7 bases. The J call is in doubt because the DNA end fits TRBJ2-5 better. The CDR3 consists of 13 residues. Germline assignment: CDR1 KGHSH and CDR2 LQKENI. CDR3 bases: TGTGCCTGCTCCCCAGGACAGGTGTCGATCCAGTACTTC. The encoded protein is CACSPGQVSIQYF.

The chain uses TRBV11-2 and TRBJ2-1; 9 nucleotides agree with TRBD2. This CDR3 contains 16 residues. Germline V gene data show CDR1 as SGHAT and CDR2 as FQNNGV. V lost 0 bases to trimming and J lost 3 bases; unmatched junction nucleotides: 3. Here the CDR3 reads CASSLDLAGIYNEQFF. CDR3 bases: TGTGCCAGCAGCTTAGACCTAGCGGGAATCTACAATGAGCAGTTCTTC.

The chain carries TRBV2 and TRBJ2-4; TRBD2 aligns across 11 bases. This CDR3 region has 16 residues. Germline CDR1 SNHLY, CDR2 FYNNEI. The ends lost 1 base at V and 4 bases at J; junction bases unmatched: 3. The CDR3 here is CASSEGVAGGKNIQYF. DNA for the CDR3: TGTGCCAGCAGTGAAGGGGTAGCGGGAGGGAAAAACATTCAGTACTTC.

This chain connects TRBV9 to TRBJ1-4, with 9 positions matching TRBD1. The germline gives CDR1 SGDLS, CDR2 YYNGEE. The CDR3 loop spans 16 amino acids. The junction had 8 bases not matched to a gene; V was cut back by 3 bases and J by 5 bases. CDR3 in DNA: TGTGCCAGCAGCGCACAGGGGACAGGGATCAATGAAAAACTGTTTTTT. Protein sequence: CASSAQGTGINEKLFF.

This clonotype has more than one count but fewer than ten. The V gene is TRBV20-1, the J gene TRBJ2-1, with TRBD1 matching 12 bases. Germline CDR1 and CDR2: DFQATT and SNEGSKA (reference sequence). The CDR3 spans 13 residues. The V gene end was trimmed by 6 bases and the J gene end by 8 bases; junction bases not matched to a gene: 5. CDR3 protein: CSAEGQGAHEQFF. Here the CDR3 DNA reads TGCAGTGCGGAGGGACAGGGGGCCCATGAGCAGTTCTTC.

The table lists this clonotype with many counts. The genes are TRBV7-8 and TRBJ2-1; perhaps TRBD1 as D (6 bases). The CDR3 runs 17 residues. The V end lost 3 bases, the J end lost 3 bases, and 18 bases lay between the germline ends. Germline CDR1 SGHVS, CDR2 FQNEAQ. The DNA of the CDR3 is TGTGCCAGCAGCTTTTTCCGGACAGCTATGGGCTACAATGAGCAGTTCTTC. Translation gives CASSFFRTAMGYNEQFF.

Ten or more counts support this clonotype. The chain joins TRBV4-1 to TRBJ2-4, with D uncertain. V was trimmed by 4 bases and J by 6 bases, leaving 16 bases between them. The germline CDR1 and CDR2 sequences are MGHRA and YSYEKL. This CDR3 has 15 residues. Written as DNA, the CDR3 is TGCGCCAGCAGCCTTCTGTTTTCTGCCTCAAACATTCAGTACTTC. This sequence encodes CASSLLFSASNIQYF.

The chain links TRBV27 to TRBJ2-3, with D maybe TRBD1 (6 bases). Trimming cost V 3 bases and J 0 bases, with 16 bases left between them. This CDR3 comprises 17 residues. Germline assignment: CDR1 MNHEY and CDR2 SMNVEV (reference sequence). This CDR3 is CASSFSEDSGSTDTQYF. The CDR3 nucleotides are TGTGCCAGCAGTTTCTCGGAGGACAGCGGTAGCACAGATACGCAGTATTTT.

At least ten counts were recorded for this clonotype. V usage is TRBV7-6 and J usage is TRBJ2-1; TRBD2 matches at 7 bases. The CDR3 runs 16 residues. The V gene end was trimmed by 1 base and the J gene end by 2 bases; junction bases not matched to a gene: 5. Germline CDR1 is SGHVS and CDR2 is FNYEAQ. CDR3 residues: CASSLDASGAYNEQFF. CDR3 DNA: TGTGCCAGCAGCTTAGACGCTAGCGGCGCCTACAATGAGCAGTTCTTC. The variable domain in full, with the rest retrieved from reference TRBV7-6 and TRBJ2-1, is GAGVSQSPRYKVTKRGQDVALRCDPISGHVSLYWYRQALGQGPEFLTYFNYEAQQDKSGLPNDRFSAERPEGSISTLTIQRTEQRDSAMYRCASSLDASGAYNEQFFGPGTRLTVL.

This clonotype occurred many times. J is TRBJ2-5 and V is TRBV7-2; D unresolved. The ends were cut back, 4 bases at V and 2 bases at J, with 11 bases in the middle. This CDR3 spans 14 amino acids. Germline CDR1 reads SGHTA; CDR2 reads FQGNSA. The CDR3 sequence is CASSWWQSQETQYF. The CDR3 DNA follows: TGTGCCAGCAGCTGGTGGCAATCTCAAGAGACCCAGTACTTC.

As for this clonotype: An end of the junction does not agree with germline; a read error may underlie this. The chain uses TRBV3-1 and TRBJ2-5; D call uncertain. This CDR3 has 12 residues. Germline CDR1 LGHDT, CDR2 YNNKEL (reference sequence). CDR3 protein: CASSQVIEAQYF. The DNA for the CDR3 is TGTGCCAGCAGCCAAGTTATAGAGGCCCAGTACTTC.

This clonotype has only a few counts. The chain links TRBV6-5 to TRBJ2-2; D may correspond to TRBD1 or TRBD2 (6 bases each). The CDR3 is made up of 15 amino acids. V shed 6 bases and J shed 5 bases, with 16 bases lying between them. CDR1 is MNHEY, CDR2 SVGAGI, per germline. CDR3 bases: TGTGCCAGCAGAACGGGGGCAGGGCGAACCGGGGAGCTGTTTTTT. This encodes CASRTGAGRTGELFF.

The V and J genes are TRBV10-3 and TRBJ2-5; 13 bases line up with TRBD2. Judging by the DNA end, TRBJ2-7 fits better; the J call may be wrong. CDR3 length equals 15 residues. Germline loops: CDR1 ENHRY, CDR2 SYGVKD. The CDR3 reads CAISESTSGRNEQYF. CDR3 coding DNA: TGTGCCATCAGTGAGTCGACTAGCGGGAGGAACGAGCAGTACTTC.

J is TRBJ2-5 and V is TRBV28, with a tentative D call TRBD2 (5 bases). V shed 3 bases and J shed 8 bases, with 19 bases lying between them. Looked up from germline, CDR1 is MDHEN and CDR2 is SYDVKM. The CDR3 covers 15 residues. CDR3 region: CASSFEGSRKSTQYF. CDR3 DNA: TGTGCCAGCAGTTTCGAGGGATCCAGAAAGTCAACCCAGTACTTC.

The gene calls are TRBV7-2 and TRBJ2-5, with D perhaps TRBD2 (6 bases). The length of the CDR3 is 16 residues. Trimming cost V 1 base and J 2 bases, with 14 bases left between them. Germline CDR1 is SGHTA and CDR2 is FQGNSA. The CDR3 DNA reads as TGTGCCAGCAGCTTAGAAGGGCGCGGGATACAAGAGACCCAGTACTTC. It yields the protein CASSLEGRGIQETQYF.

This clonotype was observed a few times. J is TRBJ2-1 and V is TRBV19; 10 bases fit TRBD1. Trimming took 5 bases from V and 7 from J; bases not matched to a gene: 14. Germline assignment: CDR1 LNHDA and CDR2 SQIVND (reference sequence). There are 17 residues in the CDR3. CDR3: CASSSLSRDRGRNEQFF. In nucleotides, the CDR3 is TGTGCCAGTAGTTCACTGAGCCGGGACAGGGGCAGGAATGAGCAGTTCTTC.

CDR3 in amino acids: CASSSTGTGGSPLHF. The CDR3 nucleotides read TGCGCCAGCAGCTCCACAGGGACGGGGGGTTCACCCCTCCACTTT. This chain joins TRBV5-1 and TRBJ1-6; the D gene is possibly TRBD1 (6 bases). CDR1 and CDR2 (germline): SGHRS, YFSETQ. The CDR3 contains 15 residues. The V end lost 3 bases, the J end lost 9 bases, and 16 bases lay between the germline ends.

V and J are TRBV24-1 and TRBJ2-1; 10 nucleotides line up with TRBD1. The J call may be faulty, since TRBJ2-5 better matches the DNA end. Germline V CDR1 and CDR2: KGHDR, SFDVKD. This CDR3 region has 17 residues. The CDR3 coding sequence is TGTGCCACCAGTGATACGACAGGGGGCATTCTTGGAGAGACCCAGTACTTC. Protein sequence: CATSDTTGGILGETQYF.